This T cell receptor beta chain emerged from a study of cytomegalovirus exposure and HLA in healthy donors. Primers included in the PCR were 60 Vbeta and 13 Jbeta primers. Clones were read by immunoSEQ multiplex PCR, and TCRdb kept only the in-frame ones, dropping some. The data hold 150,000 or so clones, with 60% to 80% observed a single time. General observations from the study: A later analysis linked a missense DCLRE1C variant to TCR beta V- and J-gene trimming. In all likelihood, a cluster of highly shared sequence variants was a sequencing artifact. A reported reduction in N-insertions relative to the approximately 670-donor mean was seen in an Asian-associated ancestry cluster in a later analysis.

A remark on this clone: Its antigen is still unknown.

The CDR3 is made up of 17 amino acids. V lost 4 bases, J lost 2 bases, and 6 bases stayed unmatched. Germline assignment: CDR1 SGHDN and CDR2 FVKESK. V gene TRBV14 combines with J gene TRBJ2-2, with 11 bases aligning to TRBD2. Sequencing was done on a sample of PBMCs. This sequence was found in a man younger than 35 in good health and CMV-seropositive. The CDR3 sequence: CASSRGLAALNTGELFF. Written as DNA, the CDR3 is TGTGCCAGCAGCCGGGGACTAGCGGCCCTCAACACCGGGGAGCTGTTTTTT.